The 3 T cell receptor beta chains in this list originate from one sample, sequenced in a study of T-cell reconstitution after alpha-beta-depleted transplantation in children. The TCRbeta library was prepared with unique molecular identifiers. MiXCR, applied by TCRdb to the PCR reads, yields one record per CDR3 protein. The sample lists hundreds of thousands of distinct CDR3 sequences; over 10% were seen once. The sample consisted of PBMCs, mostly from graft donor cells, taken 360 days after TCRalphabeta/CD19-depleted stem cell transplant. Every receptor here comes from a male patient aged 10-17 years who had a stem cell transplant for acute myeloid leukemia, so the T cells may come from the graft donor.

This clonotype was seen at least ten times. V is TRBV12-3 or TRBV12-4 and J is TRBJ2-3, with TRBD1 matching 7 bases. This CDR3 has 14 amino acids. The V and J ends lost 6 bases and 3 bases, in that order; junction bases with no gene match: 6. This CDR3 is CASSAGGRTDTQYF. The CDR3 nucleotides read TGTGCCAGCAGCGCAGGGGGTAGGACAGATACGCAGTATTTT.

The sample holds a few counts of this clonotype. The chain has TRBV2 and TRBJ1-5; 7 bases align to TRBD1. The germline V gene encodes CDR1 SNHLY and CDR2 FYNNEI. V trimming: 6 bases; J trimming: 0 bases; junction bases outside the gene matches: 8. The CDR3 contains 16 residues. CDR3 nucleotides: TGTGCCAGCAGGGAGGACAGGATTTATAGCAATCAGCCCCAGCATTTT. This sequence encodes CASREDRIYSNQPQHF.

The rearrangement joins TRBV12-3 or TRBV12-4 to TRBJ2-1; D unresolved. V was cut by 6 bases and J by 3 bases, with 15 bases left in between. The CDR3 totals 15 residues. CDR3 bases: TGTGCCAGCAGCCGCATCGATCCCCGCTACAATGAGCAGTTCTTC. It codes for CASSRIDPRYNEQFF.